This TCR beta chain appears in the sequencing data of a study of cytomegalovirus exposure and HLA in healthy donors. General observations from the study: With high specificity and sensitivity, the classifier reportedly diagnosed cytomegalovirus status. The study flagged some 170 TCR beta chains as cytomegalovirus-associated.

In the case of this clone: Its target is unknown.

The CDR3 contains 18 residues. The germline gives CDR1 MDHEN, CDR2 SYDVKM. Trimming removed 3 bases from V and 0 bases from J; junction bases left unmatched: 8. This table comes from immunoSEQ multiplex PCR, and its TCRdb copy is limited to in-frame clones, with some not included. The data show some 340,000 clones, approximately 86% seen once. Sequencing input: PBMCs. The rearrangement uses TRBV28 and TRBJ2-3, with TRBD2 matching over 11 bases. The source of this sequence is a woman aged 25 to 39 in good health and CMV-seropositive. CDR3 loop: CASSLRLAGGISTDTQYF. DNA for the CDR3: TGTGCCAGCAGTTTGCGGCTAGCGGGGGGAATTAGCACAGATACGCAGTATTTT.